This T cell receptor beta chain is drawn from a study of identical twins. Overall study results and limits: Within beta out-of-frame sequences, the excess sharing observed between twins was weaker.

The length of the CDR3 is 15 residues. From germline, CDR1 is MNHEY and CDR2 SMNVEV (reference sequence). J was trimmed by 3 bases and V by 8 bases; bases with no gene match: 7. Using its own MiXCR run on the 5' RACE reads, TCRdb lists one record per CDR3 protein. Among hundreds of thousands of distinct CDR3 sequences listed, over 15% were seen once. In regard to this clonotype: Its specificity is not known.

These data were also filed under a second study, of T cells expressing NK-cell markers.

The chain is built from TRBV27 and TRBJ2-1, with TRBD2 matching 10 bases. Sequenced: PBMCs. The TCR originated in a young woman in good health. For the CDR3, the DNA is TGTGCCAGCCGGGCTAGCGGGGGCCTCTACAATGAGCAGTTCTTC. Amino acid sequence: CASRASGGLYNEQFF.